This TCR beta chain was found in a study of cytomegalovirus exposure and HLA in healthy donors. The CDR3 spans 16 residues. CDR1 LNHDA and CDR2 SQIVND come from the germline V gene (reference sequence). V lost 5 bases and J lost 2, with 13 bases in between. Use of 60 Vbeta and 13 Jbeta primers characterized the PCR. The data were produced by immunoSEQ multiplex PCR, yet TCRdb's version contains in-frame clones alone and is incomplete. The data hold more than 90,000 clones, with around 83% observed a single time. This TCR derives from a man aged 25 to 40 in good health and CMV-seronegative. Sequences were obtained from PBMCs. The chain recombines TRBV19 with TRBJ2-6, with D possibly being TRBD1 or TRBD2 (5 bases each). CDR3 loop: CASSLAGQTGANVLTF. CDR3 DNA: TGTGCCAGTAGTCTAGCAGGGCAGACTGGGGCCAACGTCCTGACTTTC.